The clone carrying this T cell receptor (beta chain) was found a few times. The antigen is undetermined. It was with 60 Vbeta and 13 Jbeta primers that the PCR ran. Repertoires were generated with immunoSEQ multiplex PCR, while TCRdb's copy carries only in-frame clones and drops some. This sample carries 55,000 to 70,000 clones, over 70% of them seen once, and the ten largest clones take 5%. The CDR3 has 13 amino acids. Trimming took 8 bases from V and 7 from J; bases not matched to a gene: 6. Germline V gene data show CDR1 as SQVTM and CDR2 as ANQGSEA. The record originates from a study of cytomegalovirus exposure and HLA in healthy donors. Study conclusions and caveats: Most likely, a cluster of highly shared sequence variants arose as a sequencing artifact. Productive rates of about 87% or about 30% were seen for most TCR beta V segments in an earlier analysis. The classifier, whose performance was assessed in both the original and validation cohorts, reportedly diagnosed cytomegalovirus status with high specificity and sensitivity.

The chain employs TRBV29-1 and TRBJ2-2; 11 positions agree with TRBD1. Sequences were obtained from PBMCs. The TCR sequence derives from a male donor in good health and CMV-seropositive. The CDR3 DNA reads TGCAGCATCCGGACAGGGGGCCGCGGGGAGCTGTTTTTT. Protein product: CSIRTGGRGELFF.